The 5 T cell receptor beta chains below were found in one sample sequenced in a study of T cells in Graves' hyperthyroidism and ophthalmopathy. RNA transcripts were the template for amplifying TCR beta CDR3 regions. During a first-round RT-PCR of the TCR CDR3, the HTBI primer set was used. TCRdb reprocessed the multiplex PCR reads with MiXCR, giving one entry per CDR3 protein. The sample carries 400,000 to 600,000 distinct CDR3 sequences, 15% to 20% recorded once. The sample taken for sequencing was blood. The receptors shown here come from a woman aged 25 to 39 with Graves' ophthalmopathy.

This clonotype appeared many times. One junction end does not reproduce the germline sequence, and a read error may be involved. The rearrangement links TRBV5-1 to TRBJ1-2; possibly TRBD1 for D (6 bases). From germline, CDR1 is SGHRS and CDR2 YFSETQ. The CDR3 length is 14 residues. This chain's CDR3 is CASSRGSGVYRYTF. The CDR3 DNA reads TGCGCCAGCAGCCGGGGGTCAGGGGTCTATCGCTACACCTTC.

As regards this clonotype: The junction does not match germline at one end; this may be a read error. This chain joins TRBV9 and TRBJ2-1, with TRBD1 as a possible D gene (5 bases). Germline assignment: CDR1 SGDLS and CDR2 YYNGEE. This CDR3 has 12 residues. The CDR3 bases are TGTGCCAGCAGCGTTTGGGGCGATGAGCAGCTCTTC. It translates to CASSVWGDEQLF.

The chain uses TRBV7-3 and TRBJ1-6, with D possibly being TRBD1 (6 bases). Germline V gives CDR1 SGHTA, CDR2 FQGTGA. The length of the CDR3 is 14 residues. V lost 5 bases and J lost 9, with 14 bases in between. CDR3 protein: CASSGGHRGSPLHF. CDR3 nucleotides: TGTGCCAGCAGCGGGGGACACCGGGGTTCACCCCTCCACTTT. Full variable domain (outside the CDR3, taken from reference TRBV7-3 and TRBJ1-6): GAGVSQTPSNKVTEKGKYVELRCDPISGHTALYWYRQSLGQGPEFLIYFQGTGAADDSGLPNDRFFAVRPEGSVSTLKIQRTERGDSAVYLCASSGGHRGSPLHFGNGTRLTVT.

The rearrangement uses TRBV4-2 and TRBJ2-1, with 8 bases lining up with TRBD2. The CDR3 contains 15 residues. Germline values: CDR1 LGHNA, CDR2 YNFKEQ. Trimming cost V 2 bases and J 5 bases; bases outside gene matches: 5. The CDR3 bases are TGTGCCAGCAGCCAACCTCCGGGACTAGACAATGAGCAGTTCTTC. It codes for CASSQPPGLDNEQFF.

The chain carries TRBV4-3 and TRBJ1-2; 10 bases are a match to TRBD1. The length of the CDR3 is 16 residues. The germline V gene encodes CDR1 LGHNA and CDR2 YSLEER. Trimming at V came to 2 bases and at J to 5 bases, leaving 8 bases not matched to a gene. The CDR3 DNA sequence: TGCGCCAGCAGCCAAAGCCACATGGACAGGGGGTATGGCTACACCTTC. This codes for CASSQSHMDRGYGYTF.